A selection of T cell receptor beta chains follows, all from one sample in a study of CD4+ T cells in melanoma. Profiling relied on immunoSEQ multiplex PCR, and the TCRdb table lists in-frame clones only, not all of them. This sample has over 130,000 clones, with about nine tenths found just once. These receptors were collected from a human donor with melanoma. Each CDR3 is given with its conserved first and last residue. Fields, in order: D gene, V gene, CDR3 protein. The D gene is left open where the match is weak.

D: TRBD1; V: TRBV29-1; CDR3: CSVEEGRGTYEQYF
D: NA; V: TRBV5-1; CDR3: CASSLEGGNLYEQYF
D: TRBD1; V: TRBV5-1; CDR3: CASSLGQGDQPQHF
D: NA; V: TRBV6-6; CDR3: CASSYGSGGDYGYTF
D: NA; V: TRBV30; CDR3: CAWNRENSPLHF
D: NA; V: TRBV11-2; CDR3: CASSYTYIATNEKLFF
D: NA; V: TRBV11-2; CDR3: CASSPNWEKLFF
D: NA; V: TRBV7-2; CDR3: CASSSLRGAYEQYF
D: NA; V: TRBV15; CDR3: CATSRDPGGSRNTIYF
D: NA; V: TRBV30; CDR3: CAWGKGANTEAFF
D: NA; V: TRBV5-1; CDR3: CASSRRAVDSTDTQYF
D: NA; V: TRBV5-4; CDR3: CASSLRGYGYGYTF
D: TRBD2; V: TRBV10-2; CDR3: CASSDLLAVAPETQYF
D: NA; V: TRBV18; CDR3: CASSPPTTLGTEAFF
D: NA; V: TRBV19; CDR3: CASKGGGQPNQPQHF
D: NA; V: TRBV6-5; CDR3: CASSLLGRTDTQYF
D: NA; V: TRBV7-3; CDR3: CASSLRPPTDTQYF
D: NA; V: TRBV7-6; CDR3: CASSLATLGREQFF
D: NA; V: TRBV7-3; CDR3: CASSLGGDSSYEQYF
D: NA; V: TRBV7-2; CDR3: CASSLFIWNTEAFF
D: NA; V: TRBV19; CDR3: CASKTGPRINYGYTF
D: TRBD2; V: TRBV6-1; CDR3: CASRRAGALYNEQFF
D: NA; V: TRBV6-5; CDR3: CAVLATDNYGYTF
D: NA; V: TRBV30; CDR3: CAWTPPIGFNEKLFF
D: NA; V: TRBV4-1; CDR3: CASSPTVGGNSYEQYF
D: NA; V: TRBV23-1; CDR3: CASSQSARANYGYTF
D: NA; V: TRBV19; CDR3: CASSIDGTEKLFF
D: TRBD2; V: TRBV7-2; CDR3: CASSYRTSGGVYEQYF
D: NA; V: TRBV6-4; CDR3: CASSELQGGEQYF
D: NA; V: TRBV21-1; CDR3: CASSKPPPATNEKLFF
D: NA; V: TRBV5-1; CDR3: CASSFRGADGDTQYF
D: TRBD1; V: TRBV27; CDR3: CASSLQRPAGGYGYTF
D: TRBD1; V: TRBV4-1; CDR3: CASSRDTDRRTGELFF
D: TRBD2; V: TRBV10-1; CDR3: CASSESGTRPDTQYF
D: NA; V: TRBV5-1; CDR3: CASSFRTVSSSYNEQFF
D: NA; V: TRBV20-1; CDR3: CSARKERAFF
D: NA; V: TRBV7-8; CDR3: CASSSEDPWAHYEQYF
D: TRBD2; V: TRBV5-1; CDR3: CASSLGLSGDSGQETQYF
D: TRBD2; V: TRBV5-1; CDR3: CASSLGGSSGGNTDTQYF